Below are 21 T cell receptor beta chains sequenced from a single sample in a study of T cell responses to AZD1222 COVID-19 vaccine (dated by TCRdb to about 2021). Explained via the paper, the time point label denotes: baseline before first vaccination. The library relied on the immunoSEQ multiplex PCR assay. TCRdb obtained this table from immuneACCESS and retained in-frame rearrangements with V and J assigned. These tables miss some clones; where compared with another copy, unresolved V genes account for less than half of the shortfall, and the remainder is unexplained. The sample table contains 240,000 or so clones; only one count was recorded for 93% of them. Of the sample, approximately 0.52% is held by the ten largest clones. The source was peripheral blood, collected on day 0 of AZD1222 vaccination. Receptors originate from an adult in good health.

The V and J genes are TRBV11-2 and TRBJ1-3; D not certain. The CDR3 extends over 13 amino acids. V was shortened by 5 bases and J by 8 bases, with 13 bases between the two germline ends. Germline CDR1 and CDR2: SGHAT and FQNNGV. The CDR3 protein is CASSPQTGDTIYF. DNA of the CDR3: TGTGCCAGCAGCCCTCAGACTGGGGACACCATATATTTT.

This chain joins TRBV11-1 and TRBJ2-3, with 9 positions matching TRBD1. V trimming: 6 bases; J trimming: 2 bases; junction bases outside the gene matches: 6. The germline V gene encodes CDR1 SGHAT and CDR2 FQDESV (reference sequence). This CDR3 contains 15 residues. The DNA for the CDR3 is TGTGCCAGCAGGTTTGACAGGGGGTTCACAGATACGCAGTATTTT. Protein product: CASRFDRGFTDTQYF.

The chain's CDR3 is CASSPWTEGYTF. The CDR3 bases are TGTGCCAGCAGCCCCTGGACGGAGGGCTACACCTTC. The gene calls are TRBV12-3 or TRBV12-4 and TRBJ1-2; D not certain. This CDR3 region has 12 residues. V was shortened by 6 bases and J by 8 bases, with 13 bases between the two germline ends.

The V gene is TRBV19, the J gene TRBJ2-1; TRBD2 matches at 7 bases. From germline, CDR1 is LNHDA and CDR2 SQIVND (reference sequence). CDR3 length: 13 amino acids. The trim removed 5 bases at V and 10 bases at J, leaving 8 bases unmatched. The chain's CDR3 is CASSPSGPGEQFF. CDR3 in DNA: TGTGCCAGTAGTCCTAGCGGCCCAGGGGAGCAGTTCTTC. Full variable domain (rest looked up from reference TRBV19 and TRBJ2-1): DGGITQSPKYLFRKEGQNVTLSCEQNLNHDAMYWYRQDPGQGLRLIYYSQIVNDFQKGDIAEGYSVSREKKESFPLTVTSAQKNPTAFYLCASSPSGPGEQFFGPGTRLTVL.

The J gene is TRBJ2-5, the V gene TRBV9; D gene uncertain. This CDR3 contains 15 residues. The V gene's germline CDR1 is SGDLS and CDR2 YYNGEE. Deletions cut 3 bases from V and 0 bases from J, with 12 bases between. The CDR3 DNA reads TGTGCCAGCAGCGCCGCCGTGGGTTACCAAGAGACCCAGTACTTC. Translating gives CASSAAVGYQETQYF.

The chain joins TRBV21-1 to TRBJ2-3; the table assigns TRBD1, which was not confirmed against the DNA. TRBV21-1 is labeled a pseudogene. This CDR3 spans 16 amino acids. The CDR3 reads CASSGTRTGHTDTQYF. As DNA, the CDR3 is TGTGCCAGCAGCGGAACGCGGACAGGACACACAGATACGCAGTATTTT.

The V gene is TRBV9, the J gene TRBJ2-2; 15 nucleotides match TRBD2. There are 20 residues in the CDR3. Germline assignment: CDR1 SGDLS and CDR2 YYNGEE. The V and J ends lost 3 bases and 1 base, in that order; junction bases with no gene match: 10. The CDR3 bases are TGTGCCAGCAGCGGTTCTTGGACTAGCGGGAGGGAGGGGAACACCGGGGAGCTGTTTTTT. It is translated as CASSGSWTSGREGNTGELFF.

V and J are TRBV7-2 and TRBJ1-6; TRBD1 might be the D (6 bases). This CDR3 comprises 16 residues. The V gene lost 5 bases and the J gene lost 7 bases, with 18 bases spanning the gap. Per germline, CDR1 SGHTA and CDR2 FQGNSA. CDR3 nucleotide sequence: TGTGCCAGCAGCCCTAGGGGGGGCGCAGGGAATTCACCCCTCCACTTT. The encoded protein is CASSPRGGAGNSPLHF.

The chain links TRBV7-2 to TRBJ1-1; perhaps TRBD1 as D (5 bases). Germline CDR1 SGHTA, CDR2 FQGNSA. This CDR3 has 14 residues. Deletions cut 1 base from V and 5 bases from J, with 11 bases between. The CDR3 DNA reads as TGTGCCAGCAGCTTAGTAACGGAGGGGACTGAAGCTTTCTTT. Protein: CASSLVTEGTEAFF.

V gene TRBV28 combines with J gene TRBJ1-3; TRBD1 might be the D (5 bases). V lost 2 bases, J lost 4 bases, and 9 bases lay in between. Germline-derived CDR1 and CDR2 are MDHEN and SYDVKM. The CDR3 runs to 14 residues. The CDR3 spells CASSLPNRGNTIYF. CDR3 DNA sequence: TGTGCCAGCAGTTTACCAAACAGGGGAAACACCATATATTTT.

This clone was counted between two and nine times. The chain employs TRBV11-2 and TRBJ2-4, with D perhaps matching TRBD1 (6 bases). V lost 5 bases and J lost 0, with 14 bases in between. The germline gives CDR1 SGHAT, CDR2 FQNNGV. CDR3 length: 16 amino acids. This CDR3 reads CASSVTGSPAKNIQYF. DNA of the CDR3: TGTGCCAGCAGCGTCACAGGGTCCCCAGCCAAAAACATTCAGTACTTC.

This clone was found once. CDR3 in amino acids: CASSFSQGATDTQYF. Written as DNA, the CDR3 is TGTGCCAGCTCATTTTCCCAGGGGGCTACAGATACGCAGTATTTT. This chain links TRBV18 with TRBJ2-3; 8 bases line up with TRBD1. V was pared by 5 bases and J by 3 bases, with 7 bases of the junction left unmatched. CDR1 KGHSH and CDR2 LQKENI come from the germline V gene. The CDR3 runs 15 residues.

The DNA for the CDR3 is TGTGCCAGCAGTTTAGGAGGGGGGACCACTGAAGCTTTCTTT. This encodes CASSLGGGTTEAFF. The chain uses TRBV28 and TRBJ1-1; weak D call: TRBD1 (6 bases). V lost 2 bases, J lost 4 bases, and 11 bases lay in between. This CDR3 comprises 14 residues. The germline CDR1 and CDR2 sequences are MDHEN and SYDVKM. Complete variable domain (other parts from reference TRBV28 and TRBJ1-1): DVKVTQSSRYLVKRTGEKVFLECVQDMDHENMFWYRQDPGLGLRLIYFSYDVKMKEKGDIPEGYSVSREKKERFSLILESASTNQTSMYLCASSLGGGTTEAFFGQGTRLTVV.

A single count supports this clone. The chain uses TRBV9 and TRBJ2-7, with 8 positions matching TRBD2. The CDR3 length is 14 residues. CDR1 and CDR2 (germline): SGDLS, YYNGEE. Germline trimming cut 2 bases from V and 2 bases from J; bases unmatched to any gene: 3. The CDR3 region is CASSVSGTTYEQYF. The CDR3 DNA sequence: TGTGCCAGCAGCGTTAGCGGGACCACCTACGAGCAGTACTTC.

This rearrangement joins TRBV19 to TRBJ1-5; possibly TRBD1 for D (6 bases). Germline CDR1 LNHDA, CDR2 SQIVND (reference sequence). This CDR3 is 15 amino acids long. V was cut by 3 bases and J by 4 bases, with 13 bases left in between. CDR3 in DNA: TGTGCCAGTAGTATCTGGGGGGCGATTAATCAGCCCCAGCATTTT. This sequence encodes CASSIWGAINQPQHF.

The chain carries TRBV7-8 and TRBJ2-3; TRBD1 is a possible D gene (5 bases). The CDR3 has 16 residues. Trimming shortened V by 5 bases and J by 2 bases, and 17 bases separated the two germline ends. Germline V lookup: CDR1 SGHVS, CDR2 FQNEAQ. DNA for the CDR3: TGTGCCAGCAGCAGGTCTAGGTGGGGCCCCACAGATACGCAGTATTTT. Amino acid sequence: CASSRSRWGPTDTQYF.

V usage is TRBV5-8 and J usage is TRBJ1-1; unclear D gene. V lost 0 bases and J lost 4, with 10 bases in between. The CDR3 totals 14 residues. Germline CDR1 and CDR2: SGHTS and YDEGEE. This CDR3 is CASSLDWGGTEAFF. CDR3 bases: TGTGCCAGCAGCTTGGATTGGGGTGGCACTGAAGCTTTCTTT.

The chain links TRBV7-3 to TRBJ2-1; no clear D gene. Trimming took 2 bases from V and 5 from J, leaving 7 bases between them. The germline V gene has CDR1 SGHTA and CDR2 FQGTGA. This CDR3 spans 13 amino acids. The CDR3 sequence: CASSLDLNNEQFF. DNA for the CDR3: TGTGCCAGCAGCTTAGACCTGAACAATGAGCAGTTCTTC. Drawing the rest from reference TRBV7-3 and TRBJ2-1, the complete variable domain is GAGVSQTPSNKVTEKGKYVELRCDPISGHTALYWYRQSLGQGPEFLIYFQGTGAADDSGLPNDRFFAVRPEGSVSTLKIQRTERGDSAVYLCASSLDLNNEQFFGPGTRLTVL.

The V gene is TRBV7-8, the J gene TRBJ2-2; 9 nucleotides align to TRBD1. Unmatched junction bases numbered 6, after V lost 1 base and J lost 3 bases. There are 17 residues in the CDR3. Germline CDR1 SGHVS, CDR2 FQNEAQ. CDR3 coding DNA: TGTGCCAGCAGCTTAGGGAGACAGGGGGGATACACCGGGGAGCTGTTTTTT. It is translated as CASSLGRQGGYTGELFF.

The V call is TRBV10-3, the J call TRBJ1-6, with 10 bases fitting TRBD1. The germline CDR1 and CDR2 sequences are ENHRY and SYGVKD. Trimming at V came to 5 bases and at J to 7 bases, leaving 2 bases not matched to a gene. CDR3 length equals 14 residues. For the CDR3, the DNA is TGTGCCATCAGTTGGGACAGGGGCAATTCACCCCTCCACTTT. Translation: CAISWDRGNSPLHF.

The CDR3 here is CASSLETNNEQFF. CDR3 DNA: TGTGCCAGCAGCTTAGAGACGAACAATGAGCAGTTCTTC. This sequence joins TRBV7-2 and TRBJ2-1, with D unclear. Germline values: CDR1 SGHTA, CDR2 FQGNSA. There are 13 residues in the CDR3. Trimming removed 1 base from V and 5 bases from J, with 6 bases in between.